The 20 T cell receptor beta chains listed next were all sequenced from one sample in a study of T cells in Graves' hyperthyroidism and ophthalmopathy (dated by TCRdb to between 2018 and 2020). Receptor amplification or capture employed multiplex PCR. Reads for this sample came from an Illumina HiSeq 2000. The TCR beta CDR3 regions were amplified from the RNA transcripts. For the first round of RT-PCR on the TCR CDR3, the HTBI primer set was used together with the Qiagen OneStep RT-PCR kit. TCRdb ran its own pipeline on the public reads, namely fastp trimming at Q25 and MiXCR clone calling, and kept in-frame beta chains. Rows are combined by CDR3 protein, so each entry shows the most common genes and DNA. Counted in this sample were hundreds of thousands of distinct CDR3 sequences; roughly 37% of them appeared once. The top ten clones comprise more than 7% of the sample. The sequenced sample consisted of blood. The receptors originated from a man aged 18 to 29 with Graves' hyperthyroidism.

The chain has TRBV6-1 and TRBJ2-7; a weak D match, TRBD1 (5 bases). CDR3 size: 13 residues. Looked up from germline, CDR1 is MNHNS and CDR2 is SASEGT. Trimming stripped 10 bases from V and 3 bases from J, with 16 bases between. CDR3 bases: TGTGCCACCCTCGGAGACAGCTTCTACGAGCAGTACTTC. Encoded protein: CATLGDSFYEQYF.

This clonotype has a count of ten or more. V is TRBV10-3 and J is TRBJ1-2; 8 nucleotides align to TRBD1. In germline, CDR1 is ENHRY, CDR2 SYGVKD. V lost 5 bases, J lost 4 bases, and 3 bases stayed unmatched. This CDR3 spans 13 amino acids. CDR3 nucleotides: TGTGCCATCAGTAATGACAGGGGCTATGGCTACACCTTC. The encoded protein is CAISNDRGYGYTF.

The V and J genes are TRBV4-1 and TRBJ2-2, with D perhaps TRBD1 or TRBD2 (5 bases each). V lost 1 base and J lost 7, with 7 bases in between. CDR1 and CDR2 from the germline V gene are MGHRA and YSYEKL. This CDR3 has 13 residues. The CDR3 sequence is CASSQVGGGELFF. The CDR3 bases are TGCGCCAGCAGCCAAGTTGGGGGCGGGGAGCTGTTTTTT.

This clonotype was detected a few times. The chain links TRBV6-5 to TRBJ1-1; D is perhaps TRBD1 (5 bases). The CDR3 totals 15 residues. In germline, CDR1 is MNHEY, CDR2 SVGAGI. V lost 7 bases to trimming and J lost 5 bases, with 20 bases between them. Written as DNA, the CDR3 is TGTGCCAGCACCCAAGGTGGGCAGGGAGGGACTGAAGCTTTCTTT. Translating gives CASTQGGQGGTEAFF.

This chain connects TRBV29-1 to TRBJ1-2; 9 nucleotides line up with TRBD1. The V segment lost 8 bases and the J segment 3 bases; nucleotides outside the gene matches: 7. The CDR3 spans 13 residues. Germline CDR1 and CDR2: SQVTM and ANQGSEA. The CDR3 reads CSLGQGVDYGYTF. The DNA of the CDR3 is TGCAGCTTGGGACAGGGTGTGGACTATGGCTACACCTTC.

The chain recombines TRBV2 with TRBJ2-5; 9 nucleotides line up with TRBD1. Losses at the gene ends were 6 bases for V and 5 bases for J; bases not matched to a gene: 7. In germline, CDR1 is SNHLY, CDR2 FYNNEI. The CDR3 length is 14 residues. CDR3 nucleotides: TGTGCCAGCAGGGGACAGGGTCTCTACGAGACCCAGTACTTC. Translation gives CASRGQGLYETQYF.

V and J are TRBV29-1 and TRBJ1-5, with D possibly matching TRBD1 (6 bases). The CDR3 contains 14 residues. V lost 2 bases and J 11 bases, leaving 19 bases between the germline ends. CDR1 and CDR2 (germline): SQVTM, ANQGSEA. CDR3 loop: CSVERAGEQETQHF. The CDR3 coding sequence is TGCAGCGTTGAACGGGCAGGGGAACAAGAGACCCAGCATTTT.

This clonotype has ten or more counts. The rearrangement links TRBV2 to TRBJ1-1; D is unresolved. The CDR3 is 14 residues long. Germline V gives CDR1 SNHLY, CDR2 FYNNEI. V gave up 2 bases and J gave up 0 bases, with 7 bases separating them. DNA of the CDR3: TGTGCCAGCAGTGAATTGGCGGTGAACACTGAAGCTTTCTTT. Protein: CASSELAVNTEAFF.

This clonotype was recorded at least ten times. This chain uses TRBV5-1 with TRBJ1-2; the D is unclear. CDR3 length: 13 residues. V gave up 5 bases and J gave up 2 bases, with 10 bases separating them. CDR1 and CDR2 (germline): SGHRS, YFSETQ. CDR3 in amino acids: CASRLDGNYGYTF. The CDR3 DNA is TGCGCCAGCAGACTCGACGGAAACTATGGCTACACCTTC. Using reference TRBV5-1 and TRBJ1-2 for the parts outside the CDR3, the full variable domain is KAGVTQTPRYLIKTRGQQVTLSCSPISGHRSVSWYQQTPGQGLQFLFEYFSETQRNKGNFPGRFSGRQFSNSRSEMNVSTLELGDSALYLCASRLDGNYGYTFGSGTRLTVV.

This clonotype has a count of ten or more. The chain carries TRBV15 and TRBJ1-3, with D possibly being TRBD1 (6 bases). The CDR3 sequence is 15 residues long. V gave up 8 bases and J gave up 3 bases, with 17 bases separating them. From germline, CDR1 is LNHNV and CDR2 YYDKDF (reference sequence). The CDR3 reads CATAGALLGGNTIYF. For the CDR3, the DNA is TGTGCCACCGCGGGGGCTTTGCTGGGTGGAAACACCATATATTTT.

This clonotype has at least ten counts. The V and J genes are TRBV13 and TRBJ1-2, with a weak D call TRBD1 (5 bases). V lost 7 bases and J 8 bases, leaving 20 bases between the germline ends. Germline V lookup: CDR1 PRHDT, CDR2 FYEKMQ (reference sequence). The CDR3 covers 14 residues. CDR3 loop: CASTIRGRVRGYTF. The CDR3 DNA is TGTGCCAGCACCATACGCGGCAGGGTAAGAGGCTACACCTTC.

This clonotype has ten or more counts. The J gene is TRBJ1-1, the V gene TRBV15; D gene unclear. CDR1 and CDR2 from the germline V gene are LNHNV and YYDKDF (reference sequence). V was shortened by 1 base and J by 0 bases, with 6 bases between the two germline ends. The CDR3 runs to 14 residues. DNA of the CDR3: TGTGCCACCAGCAGAGGTTCCTTGAACACTGAAGCTTTCTTT. Translation gives CATSRGSLNTEAFF.

This clonotype was counted a few times. The chain is built from TRBV5-1 and TRBJ1-1; tentative D call: TRBD1 (6 bases). Trimming pared 4 bases from V and 0 bases from J, leaving 10 bases between. Germline V gene sequence: CDR1 SGHRS, CDR2 YFSETQ. The CDR3 runs to 14 residues. The CDR3 DNA follows: TGCGCCAGCAGCCACAGGGAGCTGAACACTGAAGCTTTCTTT. Translated: CASSHRELNTEAFF.

The V call is TRBV2, the J call TRBJ1-2, with TRBD1 identical over 10 bases. This CDR3 has 16 amino acids. The J segment lost 7 bases and the V segment lost 5 bases, leaving 13 bases of the junction unmatched. In germline, CDR1 is SNHLY, CDR2 FYNNEI. The CDR3 reads CASSYVTGTGAGGYTF. DNA of the CDR3: TGTGCCAGCAGTTACGTAACCGGGACAGGGGCTGGTGGCTACACCTTC.

The genes are TRBV2 and TRBJ2-2; D is perhaps TRBD2 (6 bases). V gave up 6 bases and J gave up 0 bases, with 8 bases separating them. CDR3 length: 14 amino acids. Germline lookup yields CDR1 SNHLY and CDR2 FYNNEI. The CDR3 nucleotides are TGTGCCAGCAGGGGGGGAACGAACACCGGGGAGCTGTTTTTT. The encoded protein is CASRGGTNTGELFF.

The chain employs TRBV7-2 and TRBJ1-4; D is undetermined. Germline V CDR1 and CDR2: SGHTA, FQGNSA. The CDR3 covers 14 residues. V lost 4 bases to trimming and J lost 7 bases, with 13 bases between them. The CDR3 DNA follows: TGTGCCAGCAGCTCCACCACTGAAGGTGAAAAACTGTTTTTT. Encoded protein: CASSSTTEGEKLFF.

The CDR3 reads CAIRKGQLAGANVLTF. In nucleotides, the CDR3 is TGTGCCATCAGAAAGGGACAGCTCGCTGGGGCCAACGTCCTGACTTTC. V and J are TRBV10-3 and TRBJ2-6; 7 bases map to TRBD1. The CDR3 contains 16 residues. V shed 6 bases and J 2 bases; nucleotides not matched to a gene: 7. Germline V lookup: CDR1 ENHRY, CDR2 SYGVKD.

The V call is TRBV6-5, the J call TRBJ2-7; 7 bases are shared with TRBD1. From germline, CDR1 is MNHEY and CDR2 SVGAGI. The CDR3 extends over 14 amino acids. Trimming took 0 bases from V and 5 from J; bases not matched to a gene: 4. The DNA for the CDR3 is TGTGCCAGCAGTTACTCCGGGACAGCTAACGAGCAGTACTTC. As protein: CASSYSGTANEQYF.

The V and J genes are TRBV20-1 and TRBJ2-2, with D possibly being TRBD1 or TRBD2 (5 bases each). The CDR3 runs 15 residues. CDR1 and CDR2 (germline): DFQATT, SNEGSKA (reference sequence). The V end lost 5 bases, the J end lost 1 base, and 14 bases lay between the germline ends. CDR3 in amino acids: CSAPSGTGNTGELFF. In DNA, the CDR3 is TGCAGTGCTCCCTCCGGGACGGGGAACACCGGGGAGCTGTTTTTT.

This clonotype was observed a single time. Germline and junction disagree at one end, which may indicate a read error. This sequence joins TRBV10-3 and TRBJ1-4, with 7 nucleotides matching TRBD1. This CDR3 has 15 amino acids. CDR1 is ENHRY, CDR2 SYGVKD, per germline. Written as DNA, the CDR3 is TGTGCCAGCAGTTACTCGATCCAGGGGGACGAAAAACTGTTTTTT. Its protein is CASSYSIQGDEKLFF.